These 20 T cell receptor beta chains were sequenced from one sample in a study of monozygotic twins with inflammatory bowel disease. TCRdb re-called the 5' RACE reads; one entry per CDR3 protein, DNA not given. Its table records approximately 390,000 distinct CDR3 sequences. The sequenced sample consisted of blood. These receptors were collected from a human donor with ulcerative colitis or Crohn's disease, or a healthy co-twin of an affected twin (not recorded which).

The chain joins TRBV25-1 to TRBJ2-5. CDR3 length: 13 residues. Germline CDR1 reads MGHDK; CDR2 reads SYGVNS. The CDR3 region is CASSETHSKTQYF.

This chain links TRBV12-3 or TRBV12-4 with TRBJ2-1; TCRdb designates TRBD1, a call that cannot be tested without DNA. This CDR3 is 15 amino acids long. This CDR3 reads CASSFRMTGGGEQFF.

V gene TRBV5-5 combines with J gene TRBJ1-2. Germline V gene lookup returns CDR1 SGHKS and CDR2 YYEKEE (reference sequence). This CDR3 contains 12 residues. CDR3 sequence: CASWHANYGYTF.

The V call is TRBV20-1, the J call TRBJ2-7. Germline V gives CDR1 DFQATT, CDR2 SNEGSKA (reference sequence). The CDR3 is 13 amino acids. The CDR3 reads CSAREGSNYEQYF.

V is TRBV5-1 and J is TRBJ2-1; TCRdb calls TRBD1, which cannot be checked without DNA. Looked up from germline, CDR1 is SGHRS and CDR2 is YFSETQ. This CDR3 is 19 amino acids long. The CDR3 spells CASSWPTGRAPSSYNEQFF.

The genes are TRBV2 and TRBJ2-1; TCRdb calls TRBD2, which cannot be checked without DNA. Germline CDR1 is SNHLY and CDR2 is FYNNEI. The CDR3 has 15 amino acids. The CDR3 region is CASIRGTSSYNEQFF.

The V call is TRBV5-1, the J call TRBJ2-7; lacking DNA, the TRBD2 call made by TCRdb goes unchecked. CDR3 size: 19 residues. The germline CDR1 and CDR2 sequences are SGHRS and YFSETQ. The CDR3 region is CASSLYLRTSGRVFYEQYF. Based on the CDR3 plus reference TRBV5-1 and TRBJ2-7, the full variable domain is KAGVTQTPRYLIKTRGQQVTLSCSPISGHRSVSWYQQTPGQGLQFLFEYFSETQRNKGNFPGRFSGRQFSNSRSEMNVSTLELGDSALYLCASSLYLRTSGRVFYEQYFGPGTRLTVT.

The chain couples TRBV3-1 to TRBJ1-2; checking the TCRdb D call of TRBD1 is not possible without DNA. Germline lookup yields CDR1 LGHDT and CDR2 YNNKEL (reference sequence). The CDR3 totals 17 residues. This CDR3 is CASSFDGTGVLLGGYTF.

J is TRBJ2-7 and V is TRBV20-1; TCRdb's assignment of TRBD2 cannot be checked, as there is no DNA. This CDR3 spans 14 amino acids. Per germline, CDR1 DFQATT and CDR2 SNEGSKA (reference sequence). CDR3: CSARVAGGQYEQYF.

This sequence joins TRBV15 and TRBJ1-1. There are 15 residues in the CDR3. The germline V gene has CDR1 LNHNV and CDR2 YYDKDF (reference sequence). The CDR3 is CATSRAQGMNTEAFF. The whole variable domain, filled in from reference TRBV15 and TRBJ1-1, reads DAMVIQNPRYQVTQFGKPVTLSCSQTLNHNVMYWYQQKSSQAPKLLFHYYDKDFNNEADTPDNFQSRRPNTSFCFLDIRSPGLGDTAMYLCATSRAQGMNTEAFFGQGTRLTVV.

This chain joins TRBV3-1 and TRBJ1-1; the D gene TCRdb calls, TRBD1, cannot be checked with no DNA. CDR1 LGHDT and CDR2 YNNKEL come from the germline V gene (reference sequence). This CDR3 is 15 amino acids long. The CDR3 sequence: CASSQVTRAGYEAFF.

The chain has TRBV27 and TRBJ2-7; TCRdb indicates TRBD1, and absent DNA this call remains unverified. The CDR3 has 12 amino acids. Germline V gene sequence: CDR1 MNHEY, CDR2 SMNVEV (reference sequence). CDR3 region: CASGTGVHEQYF.

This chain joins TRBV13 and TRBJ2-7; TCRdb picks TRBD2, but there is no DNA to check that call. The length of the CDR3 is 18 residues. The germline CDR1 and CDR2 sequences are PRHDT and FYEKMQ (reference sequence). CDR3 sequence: CASSSGLAGGESSYEQYF.

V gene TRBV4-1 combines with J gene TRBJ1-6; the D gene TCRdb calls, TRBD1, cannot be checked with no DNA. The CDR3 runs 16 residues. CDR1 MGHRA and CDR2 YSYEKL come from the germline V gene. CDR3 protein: CASSQPVGPGNSPLHF.

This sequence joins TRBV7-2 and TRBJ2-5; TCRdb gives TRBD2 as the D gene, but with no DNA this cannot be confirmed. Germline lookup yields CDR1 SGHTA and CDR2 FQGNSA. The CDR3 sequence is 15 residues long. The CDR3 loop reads CASSFSGLLQETQYF.

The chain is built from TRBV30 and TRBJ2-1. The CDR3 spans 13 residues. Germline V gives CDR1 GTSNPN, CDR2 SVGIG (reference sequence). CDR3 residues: CAWRVGSYNEQFF.

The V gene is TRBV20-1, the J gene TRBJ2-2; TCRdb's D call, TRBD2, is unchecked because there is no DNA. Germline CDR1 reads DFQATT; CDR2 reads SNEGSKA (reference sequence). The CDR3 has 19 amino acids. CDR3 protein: CSASATSGRGGWSTGELFF.

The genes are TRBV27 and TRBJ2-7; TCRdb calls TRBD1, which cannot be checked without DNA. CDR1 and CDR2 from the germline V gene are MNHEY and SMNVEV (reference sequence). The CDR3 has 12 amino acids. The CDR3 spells CATGSRGWEQYF.

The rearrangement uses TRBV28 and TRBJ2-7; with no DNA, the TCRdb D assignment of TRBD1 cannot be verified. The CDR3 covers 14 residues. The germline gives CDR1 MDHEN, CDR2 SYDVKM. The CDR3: CATRGRRPSYEQYF.

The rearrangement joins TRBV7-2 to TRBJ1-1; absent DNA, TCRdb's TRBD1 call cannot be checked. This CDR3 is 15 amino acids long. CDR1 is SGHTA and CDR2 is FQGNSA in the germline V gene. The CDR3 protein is CASRPQPTADTEAFF.